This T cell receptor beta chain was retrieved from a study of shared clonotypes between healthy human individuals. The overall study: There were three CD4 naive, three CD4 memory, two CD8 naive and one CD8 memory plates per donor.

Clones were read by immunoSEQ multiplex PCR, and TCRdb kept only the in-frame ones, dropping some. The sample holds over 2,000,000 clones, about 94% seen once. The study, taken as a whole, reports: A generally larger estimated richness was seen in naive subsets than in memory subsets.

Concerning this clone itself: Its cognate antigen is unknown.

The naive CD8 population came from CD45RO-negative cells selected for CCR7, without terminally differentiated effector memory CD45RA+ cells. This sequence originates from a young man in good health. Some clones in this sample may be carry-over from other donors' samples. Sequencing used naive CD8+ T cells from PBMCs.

CDR3 sequence: CASSGTSGRGFDEQYF. In DNA, the CDR3 is TGTGCCAGCAGCGGTACTAGCGGGAGAGGGTTTGACGAGCAGTACTTC. J is TRBJ2-7 and V is TRBV5-6; 11 positions agree with TRBD2. Germline V gene lookup returns CDR1 SGHDT and CDR2 YYEEEE. V gave up 4 bases and J gave up 5 bases; unmatched junction bases: 11. The CDR3 spans 16 residues.